The 22 T cell receptor beta chains reported below all come from one sample, sequenced in a study of shared clonotypes between healthy human individuals. Clones were sequenced by immunoSEQ multiplex PCR, and TCRdb holds only the in-frame ones, with some missing. The top ten hold 10% to 15% of the sample, which has 490,000 or so clones, about 82% seen once. The sample comprised PBMCs. The receptors were sampled from a woman between 40 and 50 years old in good health. Some clones in this sample may be carry-over from other donors' samples.

J is TRBJ2-1 and V is TRBV30; D unresolved. CDR1 and CDR2 from the germline V gene are GTSNPN and SVGIG (reference sequence). V was clipped by 3 bases and J by 9 bases, with 15 bases between them. The CDR3 is 13 residues long. CDR3 DNA sequence: TGTGCCTGGAGAAGGACCGTGGTCGGTGAGCAGTTCTTC. Translating gives CAWRRTVVGEQFF. The full variable domain, rest sourced from reference TRBV30 and TRBJ2-1, is SQTIHQWPATLVQPVGSPLSLECTVEGTSNPNLYWYRQAAGRGLQLLFYSVGIGQISSEVPQNLSASRPQDRQFILSSKKLLLSDSGFYLCAWRRTVVGEQFFGPGTRLTVL.

The chain combines TRBV2 with TRBJ2-5; 8 nucleotides align to TRBD1. Germline lookup yields CDR1 SNHLY and CDR2 FYNNEI. J lost 1 base, V lost 8 bases, and 6 bases had no gene match. This CDR3 contains 14 residues. The CDR3 loop is CASGDRSSQETQYF. The CDR3 bases are TGTGCCAGCGGGGACAGGTCGTCCCAAGAGACCCAGTACTTC.

In the case of this clone: A far larger clone is a single base away, which makes a read error likely. Other DNA sequences of this sample code for an identical CDR3. The J gene is TRBJ2-1, the V gene TRBV30; no firm D call. The V end lost 3 bases, the J end lost 2 bases, and 5 bases lay between the germline ends. In germline, CDR1 is GTSNPN, CDR2 SVGIG (reference sequence). The CDR3 loop spans 12 amino acids. CDR3 region: CAWSGAYNEQFF. DNA of the CDR3: TGTGCCTGGAGCGGAGCCTACAATGAGCAGTTCTTC.

The chain combines TRBV4-2 with TRBJ2-1; 7 bases fit TRBD1. The junction had 6 bases not matched to a gene; V was cut back by 1 base and J by 6 bases. The CDR3 length is 15 residues. The germline V gene has CDR1 LGHNA and CDR2 YNFKEQ. CDR3 nucleotide sequence: TGTGCCAGCAGCCAAGCGCGACAGGGAACCAATGAGCAGTTCTTC. This gives the protein CASSQARQGTNEQFF.

V usage is TRBV5-4 and J usage is TRBJ2-2; TRBD1 matches 11 bases. There are 15 residues in the CDR3. The V gene end was trimmed by 9 bases and the J gene end by 1 base; junction bases not matched to a gene: 5. The V gene's germline CDR1 is SGHNT and CDR2 YYREEE (reference sequence). The CDR3 nucleotides are TGTGCCACCAAGGACAGGGGGCTGAACACCGGGGAGCTGTTTTTT. Protein product: CATKDRGLNTGELFF.

The rearrangement joins TRBV6-5 to TRBJ1-2; D perhaps matches TRBD1 (5 bases). CDR3 length: 13 amino acids. The V gene's germline CDR1 is MNHEY and CDR2 SVGAGI. V dropped 6 bases and J dropped 7 bases, with 15 bases sitting between them. This CDR3 reads CASSQDRPSGYTF. The CDR3 bases are TGTGCCAGCAGCCAAGACAGACCTTCTGGCTACACCTTC.

At least ten counts were recorded for this clone. The chain joins TRBV29-1 to TRBJ2-7, with 8 bases aligning to TRBD1. The germline V gene has CDR1 SQVTM and CDR2 ANQGSEA. The junction had 12 bases not matched to a gene; V was cut back by 5 bases and J by 3 bases. This CDR3 has 15 amino acids. DNA for the CDR3: TGCAGCGTTTTCACTTCCGGACAGGGTCACTACGAGCAGTACTTC. It codes for CSVFTSGQGHYEQYF.

On this clone itself: Other DNA sequences of this sample code for an identical CDR3. The chain couples TRBV5-1 to TRBJ2-7, with 9 bases aligning to TRBD1. There are 16 residues in the CDR3. V shed 0 bases and J 2 bases; nucleotides not matched to a gene: 6. The germline V gene encodes CDR1 SGHRS and CDR2 YFSETQ. This chain's CDR3 is CASSLAAGTGTYEQYF. CDR3 sequence (DNA): TGCGCCAGCAGCTTGGCCGCCGGGACAGGGACCTACGAGCAGTACTTC.

This chain links TRBV28 with TRBJ2-6; D is uncertain. The CDR3 contains 15 residues. V lost 1 base and J 0 bases, leaving 4 bases between the germline ends. Looked up from germline, CDR1 is MDHEN and CDR2 is SYDVKM. The CDR3: CASSLLGSGANVLTF. The CDR3 bases are TGTGCCAGCAGTTTATTGGGCTCTGGGGCCAACGTCCTGACTTTC.

In its sample, this clone was seen a few times. The chain carries TRBV6-1 and TRBJ1-2; D is ambiguous. Germline assignment: CDR1 MNHNS and CDR2 SASEGT. Trimming cost V 4 bases and J 0 bases, with 6 bases left between them. This CDR3 is 13 amino acids long. The CDR3: CASSVAPNYGYTF. Here the CDR3 DNA reads TGTGCCAGCAGTGTAGCCCCTAACTATGGCTACACCTTC.

V usage is TRBV29-1 and J usage is TRBJ2-1; no clear D gene. The CDR3 covers 15 residues. Germline lookup yields CDR1 SQVTM and CDR2 ANQGSEA. V was shortened by 5 bases and J by 4 bases, with 18 bases between the two germline ends. This chain's CDR3 is CSVFKRGLSYNEQFF. The CDR3 bases are TGCAGCGTTTTTAAGAGAGGCCTCTCTTACAATGAGCAGTTCTTC.

This chain connects TRBV5-1 to TRBJ1-2; 11 bases match TRBD1. Trimming cost V 0 bases and J 6 bases; bases outside gene matches: 4. Germline V gene lookup returns CDR1 SGHRS and CDR2 YFSETQ. The CDR3 loop spans 15 amino acids. The CDR3 reads CASSLDGQGADGYTF. The CDR3 coding sequence is TGCGCCAGCAGCTTGGATGGACAGGGGGCCGATGGCTACACCTTC.

CDR3 DNA sequence: TGCGCCAGCAGCCCCGGGACTAGCGGGAGCTCCTACGAGCAGTACTTC. Protein: CASSPGTSGSSYEQYF. V and J are TRBV5-1 and TRBJ2-7; TRBD2 matches at 14 bases. The CDR3 contains 16 residues. J gave up 0 bases and V 4 bases, and 3 bases lay outside the gene matches. Germline CDR1 reads SGHRS; CDR2 reads YFSETQ.

The V call is TRBV5-1, the J call TRBJ2-1; 9 bases fit TRBD1. J lost 0 bases, V lost 7 bases, and 11 bases had no gene match. The CDR3 sequence is 17 residues long. Looked up from germline, CDR1 is SGHRS and CDR2 is YFSETQ. The CDR3 nucleotides are TGCGCCAGCCGAGGACAGGGGACCCGTAGCTCCTACAATGAGCAGTTCTTC. This gives the protein CASRGQGTRSSYNEQFF.

The chain couples TRBV28 to TRBJ1-4; D gene ambiguous. Per germline, CDR1 MDHEN and CDR2 SYDVKM. Trimming pared 3 bases from V and 6 bases from J, leaving 8 bases between. The CDR3 consists of 13 residues. CDR3 residues: CASSLPAYEKLFF. CDR3 in DNA: TGTGCCAGCAGTTTGCCGGCCTATGAAAAACTGTTTTTT.

The chain combines TRBV2 with TRBJ2-1, with 9 bases that match TRBD2. Germline lookup yields CDR1 SNHLY and CDR2 FYNNEI. The CDR3 is 14 amino acids. V dropped 8 bases and J dropped 3; count of bases not matched to a gene: 5. CDR3 coding DNA: TGTGCCAGCGGCCTAGCGGGACTCTACAATGAGCAGTTCTTC. It encodes CASGLAGLYNEQFF. Supplemented by reference TRBV2 and TRBJ2-1, the full variable domain reads EPEVTQTPSHQVTQMGQEVILRCVPISNHLYFYWYRQILGQKVEFLVSFYNNEISEKSEIFDDQFSVERPDGSNFTLKIRSTKLEDSAMYFCASGLAGLYNEQFFGPGTRLTVL.

The chain recombines TRBV5-6 with TRBJ2-5; D is perhaps TRBD1 or TRBD2 (5 bases each). Germline V gene sequence: CDR1 SGHDT, CDR2 YYEEEE. This CDR3 region has 17 residues. Trimming took off 4 bases at V and 4 bases at J, with 23 bases between the two ends. The CDR3 here is CASSEHPGTGIPETQYF. CDR3 DNA sequence: TGTGCCAGCAGCGAGCACCCGGGAACAGGCATTCCAGAGACCCAGTACTTC.

V and J are TRBV27 and TRBJ1-5; D is undetermined. The V and J ends lost 6 bases and 3 bases respectively, with 6 bases between them. The CDR3 is 12 amino acids. Looked up from germline, CDR1 is MNHEY and CDR2 is SMNVEV (reference sequence). The CDR3 DNA sequence: TGTGCCAGCAGGTCCGCCAATCAGCCCCAGCATTTT. This gives the protein CASRSANQPQHF.

The rearrangement uses TRBV5-4 and TRBJ2-3; tentative D call: TRBD2 (7 bases). CDR3 length equals 15 residues. CDR1 is SGHNT and CDR2 is YYREEE in the germline V gene (reference sequence). With 5 bases removed from V and 7 bases from J, the gap between germline ends came to 20 bases. This CDR3 reads CASSTGGQGSYTQYF. CDR3 nucleotide sequence: TGTGCCAGCAGTACCGGGGGGCAGGGCTCGTATACGCAGTATTTT. The complete variable domain, with remaining parts taken from reference TRBV5-4 and TRBJ2-3, reads ETGVTQSPTHLIKTRGQQVTLRCSSQSGHNTVSWYQQALGQGPQFIFQYYREEENGRGNFPPRFSGLQFPNYSSELNVNALELDDSALYLCASSTGGQGSYTQYFGPGTRLTVL.

A few counts support this clone. A read error may account for a junction end that differs from germline. The same CDR3 is also encoded by other DNA sequences in this sample. J is TRBJ2-7 and V is TRBV20-1; possible D gene TRBD1, 5 bases. Germline values: CDR1 DFQATT, CDR2 SNEGSKA (reference sequence). This CDR3 has 11 amino acids. CDR3 in amino acids: CSARDAQVAVF. The CDR3, as DNA: TGCAGTGCTAGAGACGCACAGGTCGCAGTCTTC.

This clone has just a few counts. This rearrangement joins TRBV19 to TRBJ2-5; D not resolved. Looked up from germline, CDR1 is LNHDA and CDR2 is SQIVND (reference sequence). V shed 0 bases and J shed 5 bases, with 10 bases lying between them. This CDR3 spans 14 amino acids. CDR3 nucleotides: TGTGCCAGTAGTATAGATGGTAGACGGGAGACCCAGTACTTC. Translation: CASSIDGRRETQYF.

This chain joins TRBV5-5 and TRBJ1-2; D gene ambiguous. V lost 2 bases and J lost 7, with 12 bases in between. The germline V gene encodes CDR1 SGHKS and CDR2 YYEKEE (reference sequence). This CDR3 has 13 amino acids. The CDR3 DNA sequence: TGTGCCAGCAGCTTAGTTTCCGGTTTTGGCTACACCTTC. Protein: CASSLVSGFGYTF.